Below, one T cell receptor (beta chain) is given with its context. Antigen specificity is unknown. Libraries were prepared by immunoSEQ multiplex PCR; TCRdb keeps only in-frame clonotypes and omits some of them. Among approximately 78,000 clones listed, roughly 91% were seen once. These data belong to a study of graft-versus-host responses after intestinal transplantation. Study-level information: Every transplant recipient was induced with anti-thymocyte globulin, then maintained on tacrolimus and steroids for approximately three years. Study-wide findings and caveats: Allografts from individuals with graft-donor T cell macrochimerism displayed high graft-versus-host to host-versus-graft clonal ratios.

The sequence was collected from a human donor who was the organ donor for an intestinal transplant. Sequencing used unstimulated CD8+ T cells sorted from spleen or lymph node cells, obtained before transplant.

The CDR3 DNA reads TGTGCCAGCAGTGAACTAGCGGGGTCAGAGACCCAGTACTTC. Its protein is CASSELAGSETQYF. The chain is built from TRBV2 and TRBJ2-5; 9 nucleotides agree with TRBD2. Germline V CDR1 and CDR2: SNHLY, FYNNEI. The CDR3 contains 14 residues. V lost 2 bases, J lost 4 bases, and 2 bases stayed unmatched.